One and the same sample provided the 25 T cell receptor beta chains below, sequenced in a study of OX40 agonist ivuxolimab in advanced cancers. Libraries were prepared by immunoSEQ multiplex PCR; TCRdb keeps only in-frame clonotypes and omits some of them. This table holds around 40,000 clones, about 80% found once. Here the sequenced sample was CD4+ or CD8+ T cells sorted from blood, taken in a trial of the OX40 agonist ivuxolimab. All receptors derive from an adult with an advanced solid tumor such as melanoma, head and neck, liver or kidney cancer.

The CDR3: CASSPSTVYADTQYF. In nucleotides, the CDR3 is TGCGCCAGCAGCCCGTCGACAGTGTATGCAGATACGCAGTATTTT. The V gene is TRBV5-1, the J gene TRBJ2-3; D is possibly TRBD1 (5 bases). This CDR3 region has 15 residues. The germline V gene encodes CDR1 SGHRS and CDR2 YFSETQ. Trimming took off 4 bases at V and 4 bases at J, with 16 bases between the two ends.

CDR3 amino acids: CASSPTTRLAHEQFF. In DNA form, the CDR3 reads TGCGCCAGCAGCCCAACAACTAGACTAGCCCATGAGCAGTTCTTC. V gene TRBV5-1 combines with J gene TRBJ2-1; 7 nucleotides match TRBD2. This CDR3 has 15 residues. Unmatched junction bases numbered 12, after V lost 4 bases and J lost 8 bases. The V gene's germline CDR1 is SGHRS and CDR2 YFSETQ.

This chain connects TRBV27 to TRBJ1-5; D ambiguous. Germline CDR1 and CDR2: MNHEY and SMNVEV (reference sequence). The CDR3 is 15 amino acids. Trimming cost V 3 bases and J 3 bases, with 12 bases left between them. CDR3 amino acids: CASSFGRQDNQPQHF. In nucleotides, the CDR3 is TGTGCCAGCAGTTTTGGCCGGCAGGACAATCAGCCCCAGCATTTT.

The rearrangement uses TRBV4-2 and TRBJ1-2; D gene unclear. The CDR3 sequence is 14 residues long. V was cut by 4 bases and J by 2 bases, with 11 bases left in between. The germline CDR1 and CDR2 sequences are LGHNA and YNFKEQ. The CDR3 DNA sequence: TGTGCCAGCAGCCCAGGAGGCAGGAACTATGGCTACACCTTC. Translated, it gives CASSPGGRNYGYTF.

The chain links TRBV6-1 to TRBJ2-1; a weak D match, TRBD1 (5 bases). This CDR3 comprises 12 residues. The germline gives CDR1 MNHNS, CDR2 SASEGT. Trimming left V 4 bases short and J 12 bases short, with 13 bases between. Here the CDR3 reads CASSASYQGQFF. CDR3 sequence (DNA): TGTGCCAGCAGTGCCTCCTACCAGGGGCAGTTCTTC.

The chain is built from TRBV7-9 and TRBJ1-2; no definite D call. Germline V CDR1 and CDR2: SEHNR, FQNEAQ (reference sequence). V lost 0 bases and J 8 bases, leaving 16 bases between the germline ends. This CDR3 is 15 amino acids long. CDR3 sequence: CASSLAGTAFWGYTF. The CDR3 coding sequence is TGTGCCAGCAGCTTAGCGGGTACGGCCTTTTGGGGCTACACCTTC. Drawing the rest from reference TRBV7-9 and TRBJ1-2, the complete variable domain is DTGVSQNPRHKITKRGQNVTFRCDPISEHNRLYWYRQTLGQGPEFLTYFQNEAQLEKSRLLSDRFSAERPKGSFSTLEIQRTEQGDSAMYLCASSLAGTAFWGYTFGSGTRLTVV.

This chain joins TRBV18 and TRBJ2-3; a possible D gene is TRBD1 (6 bases). From germline, CDR1 is KGHSH and CDR2 LQKENI. Trimming removed 4 bases from V and 1 base from J, with 12 bases in between. This CDR3 spans 15 amino acids. The CDR3 spells CASSLQNRGTDTQYF. The CDR3 DNA reads as TGTGCCAGCTCACTTCAGAACAGGGGCACAGATACGCAGTATTTT.

The rearrangement uses TRBV5-6 and TRBJ1-1; 9 nucleotides line up with TRBD1. V shed 0 bases and J 10 bases; nucleotides not matched to a gene: 4. CDR1 and CDR2 from the germline V gene are SGHDT and YYEEEE. There are 13 residues in the CDR3. CDR3 region: CASSLATGGRAFF. CDR3 in DNA: TGTGCCAGCAGCTTGGCGACAGGGGGGAGAGCTTTCTTT.

CDR3 nucleotide sequence: TGTGCCAGCAGCTTGGTGGCTGAAGCTTTCTTT. It is translated as CASSLVAEAFF. The J gene is TRBJ1-1, the V gene TRBV5-8, with unresolved D. The germline V and J ends were trimmed by 0 bases and 6 bases, with 3 bases remaining between them. Germline assignment: CDR1 SGHTS and CDR2 YDEGEE. CDR3 length: 11 amino acids.

The chain has TRBV7-2 and TRBJ2-5, with a possible D match to TRBD2 (5 bases). Matching the DNA end better, TRBJ2-7 makes the J call doubtful. Germline loops: CDR1 SGHTA, CDR2 FQGNSA. The CDR3 runs 16 residues. The CDR3 sequence: CASSLVPLRAAYEQYF. The CDR3, as DNA: TGTGCCAGCAGCTTAGTTCCGTTGCGGGCGGCCTACGAGCAGTACTTC.

This chain links TRBV19 with TRBJ2-1; D is uncertain. The CDR3 is 15 amino acids. With 1 base removed from V and 1 base from J, the gap between germline ends came to 8 bases. Germline CDR1 LNHDA, CDR2 SQIVND (reference sequence). CDR3 amino acids: CASSIGQTSYNEQFF. The CDR3 coding sequence is TGTGCCAGTAGTATAGGTCAAACTTCCTACAATGAGCAGTTCTTC.

The rearrangement links TRBV7-2 to TRBJ1-4; 10 nucleotides agree with TRBD1. Germline-derived CDR1 and CDR2 are SGHTA and FQGNSA. V was pared by 2 bases and J by 6 bases, with 15 bases of the junction left unmatched. The CDR3 totals 19 residues. CDR3 DNA sequence: TGTGCCAGCAGCTTACTCCCCGGGATGACAGGGGGCGGTGATGAAAAACTGTTTTTT. This codes for CASSLLPGMTGGGDEKLFF.

The J gene is TRBJ2-1, the V gene TRBV10-3; no firm D call. This CDR3 region has 13 residues. V lost 7 bases, J lost 2 bases, and 9 bases lay in between. Germline lookup yields CDR1 ENHRY and CDR2 SYGVKD. In DNA form, the CDR3 reads TGTGCCATCAAAACAGCGACCTACAATGAGCAGTTCTTC. This encodes CAIKTATYNEQFF.

The rearrangement uses TRBV2 and TRBJ2-1; D is unclear. The CDR3 length is 13 residues. V was pared by 4 bases and J by 2 bases, with 6 bases between. Germline V gene sequence: CDR1 SNHLY, CDR2 FYNNEI. CDR3 nucleotide sequence: TGTGCCAGCAGTGCTAAGGCCTACAATGAGCAGTTCTTC. Protein: CASSAKAYNEQFF.

V gene TRBV14 combines with J gene TRBJ2-7; D possibly uses TRBD1 or TRBD2 (5 bases each). Germline assignment: CDR1 SGHDN and CDR2 FVKESK. The CDR3 length is 16 residues. V was clipped by 3 bases and J by 2 bases, with 17 bases between them. The CDR3 nucleotides read TGTGCCAGCAGCCAGCTCCCCCGGGACGCCACCTACGAGCAGTACTTC. This encodes CASSQLPRDATYEQYF.

J is TRBJ2-1 and V is TRBV19; 10 bases match TRBD1. This CDR3 has 16 residues. Germline V gives CDR1 LNHDA, CDR2 SQIVND (reference sequence). Unmatched junction bases numbered 7, after V lost 5 bases and J lost 3 bases. CDR3 in DNA: TGTGCCAGTAGTCCTTGGACAGGGGGAGGCTACAATGAGCAGTTCTTC. Its translation: CASSPWTGGGYNEQFF.

This chain joins TRBV7-2 and TRBJ2-7; D is ambiguous. The germline V gene has CDR1 SGHTA and CDR2 FQGNSA. The V end was cut by 2 bases, the J end by 1 base, with 6 bases between. The CDR3 sequence is 13 residues long. The CDR3 protein is CASSLPDSYEQYF. CDR3 bases: TGTGCCAGCAGCTTACCGGATTCCTACGAGCAGTACTTC.

The genes are TRBV7-2 and TRBJ1-2; possibly TRBD1 for D (6 bases). The germline V gene has CDR1 SGHTA and CDR2 FQGNSA. V was pared by 0 bases and J by 5 bases, with 16 bases between. This CDR3 comprises 16 residues. The CDR3 here is CASSLAWGQTVYGYTF. CDR3 nucleotide sequence: TGTGCCAGCAGCTTAGCGTGGGGGCAGACGGTTTATGGCTACACCTTC.

The count of this clone is one. The rearrangement links TRBV5-5 to TRBJ1-2, with D hard to call. Trimming took 0 bases from V and 4 from J, leaving 10 bases between them. Per the germline V gene, CDR1 is SGHKS and CDR2 is YYEKEE (reference sequence). This CDR3 comprises 14 residues. DNA of the CDR3: TGTGCCAGCAGCTTGGACCCCCTGGGCTATGGCTACACCTTC. As protein: CASSLDPLGYGYTF.

V and J are TRBV29-1 and TRBJ2-3, with a possible D match to TRBD2 (6 bases). Looked up from germline, CDR1 is SQVTM and CDR2 is ANQGSEA. V lost 4 bases and J lost 4, with 12 bases in between. CDR3 length: 13 amino acids. In DNA, the CDR3 is TGCAGCGTTGGAACTTCGGGGGCAGATACGCAGTATTTT. Its translation: CSVGTSGADTQYF.

This chain joins TRBV7-2 and TRBJ2-2, with 9 bases matching TRBD1. V lost 5 bases, J lost 4 bases, and 8 bases stayed unmatched. In germline, CDR1 is SGHTA, CDR2 FQGNSA. This CDR3 has 16 amino acids. CDR3 DNA sequence: TGTGCCAGCAGCCCGACAGGGGGAGGGGGCACCGGGGAGCTGTTTTTT. It codes for CASSPTGGGGTGELFF.

The V call is TRBV5-1, the J call TRBJ2-1, with TRBD1 identical over 8 bases. The J segment lost 2 bases and the V segment lost 4 bases, leaving 5 bases of the junction unmatched. Germline V gives CDR1 SGHRS, CDR2 YFSETQ. The CDR3 extends over 15 amino acids. The CDR3 DNA reads TGCGCCAGCAGCCCGGGACAGGAGGCCTACAATGAGCAGTTCTTC. Protein sequence: CASSPGQEAYNEQFF.

The chain combines TRBV7-2 with TRBJ1-6; D not certain. The CDR3 is made up of 16 amino acids. Germline CDR1 SGHTA, CDR2 FQGNSA. Trimming left V 1 base short and J 14 bases short, with 21 bases between. CDR3 DNA sequence: TGTGCCAGCAGCTTAGGCCCCCGAGTTTGGGCGGCGACCCTCCACTTT. Its protein is CASSLGPRVWAATLHF. Full variable domain (remainder filled in from reference TRBV7-2 and TRBJ1-6): GAGVSQSPSNKVTEKGKDVELRCDPISGHTALYWYRQSLGQGLEFLIYFQGNSAPDKSGLPSDRFSAERTGGSVSTLTIQRTQQEDSAVYLCASSLGPRVWAATLHFGNGTRLTVT.

The chain couples TRBV7-2 to TRBJ1-1; D might be TRBD1 (6 bases). CDR1 SGHTA and CDR2 FQGNSA come from the germline V gene. The CDR3 has 14 amino acids. Trimming removed 3 bases from V and 1 base from J, with 9 bases in between. The chain's CDR3 is CASSLMTGNTEAFF. CDR3 coding DNA: TGTGCCAGCAGCTTGATGACAGGGAACACTGAAGCTTTCTTT.

The J gene is TRBJ2-1, the V gene TRBV6-5; 10 bases are a match to TRBD2. The CDR3 is 13 residues long. The germline V gene encodes CDR1 MNHEY and CDR2 SVGAGI. The V gene end was trimmed by 6 bases and the J gene end by 12 bases; junction bases not matched to a gene: 8. The CDR3 protein is CASSRSGRATQFF. CDR3 DNA sequence: TGTGCCAGCAGCCGAAGCGGGAGGGCCACGCAGTTCTTC.